Reported below is one TCR beta chain. Blood genomic DNA input for TRB amplification was roughly 250-550 ng. The data were taken from a study of T and B cells in COVID-19 patients. Across the whole study: Peripheral blood came from COVID-19 patients with active infection or after recovery.

This CDR3 region has 15 residues. V lost 6 bases, J lost 2 bases, and 14 bases lay in between. Germline CDR1 and CDR2: MNHEY and SVGEGT. BIOMED2 TRB-A/B primer pools were used in multiplex TRB PCR. TCRdb re-called the multiplex PCR reads through MiXCR, storing one row per CDR3 protein. Of 7,000 to 9,500 distinct CDR3 sequences in the sample, around 28% are singletons; the top ten hold roughly 16%. The TCR was taken from a human donor with active COVID-19. This chain connects TRBV6-2 or TRBV6-3 to TRBJ1-5; the D gene is possibly TRBD1 (5 bases). Sequencing was carried out using blood. The CDR3 DNA follows: TGTGCCAGCAGCCGGGGGGGAAGGGGCAATCAGCCCCAGCATTTT. This sequence encodes CASSRGGRGNQPQHF.